A selection of T cell receptor beta chains follows, all from one sample in a study of T cell repertoires in cytomegalovirus infection. TCRdb re-called the reads through MiXCR, storing one row per CDR3 protein. The data hold fewer than 1,000,000 distinct CDR3 sequences, with roughly a third observed a single time. Their antigen targets remain unknown. This specimen consisted of cultured CD8+ T cells from PBMCs, obtained from culture after CMV antigen stimulation. The receptor source for this set is a human donor in good health (CMV status not recorded). Some clones in this sample may be carry-over from other donors' samples. Each CDR3 is given with its conserved first and last residue. D genes are given only for firm matches. Not all rows give a size; the values are once, few, many and, for expanded clones, a class.

CDR3nt	CDR3aa	v_gene	j_gene	abundance	d_gene
TGTGCCAGCAGTTACTTGGAGGATTTGGAGATAGAGACCCAGTACTTC	CASSYLEDLEIETQYF	TRBV6-6	TRBJ2-5	.	.
TGTGCCAGCAGGGGGATACATAATCAGCCCCAGCATTTT	CASRGIHNQPQHF	TRBV6-2/TRBV6-3	TRBJ1-5	few	.
TGTGCCAGCAGTTTGGCGACGGGGCCTGGGCCCAATCAGCCCCAGCATTTT	CASSLATGPGPNQPQHF	TRBV12-3/TRBV12-4	TRBJ1-5	few	.
TGTGCCAGCAGCGTAGCTATGAGCGGGGTAAGGAATGAGCAGTTCTTC	CASSVAMSGVRNEQFF	TRBV9	TRBJ2-1	few	TRBD2
TGTGCCATCCCCAGGCGAACAGGGTGGAGCTCTGGGGCCAACGTCCTGACTTTC	CAIPRRTGWSSGANVLTF	TRBV10-3	TRBJ2-6	.	.
TGTGCCAGCGGAATCCCGGGACTATCGAACACCGGGGAGCTGTTTTTT	CASGIPGLSNTGELFF	TRBV7-2	TRBJ2-2	many	TRBD2
TGTGCCAGCAGTAACCGGGACAAGAGATTTGAAGCTTTCTTT	CASSNRDKRFEAFF	TRBV6-6	TRBJ1-1	.	.
TGTGCCAGCAGCCAATACTCCTACAATGAGCAGTTCTTC	CASSQYSYNEQFF	TRBV4-2	TRBJ2-1	.	.
TGTGCCAGCAGCGTATCCCCGGGACAGGTTACCTACGAGCAGTACTTC	CASSVSPGQVTYEQYF	TRBV7-9	TRBJ2-7	few	TRBD1
TGTGCCAGCAAAGAAGGGCAGGGGCCATTCTATGGCTACACCTTC	CASKEGQGPFYGYTF	TRBV27	TRBJ1-2	once	.
TGTGCCAGCAGCAGGGGTCGAGGCAATCAGCCCCAGCATTTT	CASSRGRGNQPQHF	TRBV13	TRBJ1-5	.	.
TGTGCCACCAGCAGTGCAGGAGCCAATCAGCCCCAGCATTTT	CATSSAGANQPQHF	TRBV15	TRBJ1-5	.	.
TGCGCCAGCAGTCAGGGGAAATTGGATACGCAGTATTTT	CASSQGKLDTQYF	TRBV4-3	TRBJ2-3	few	.
TGTGCCAACAGTGAATATGTGGGCTCCGGGGAGCTGTTTTTT	CANSEYVGSGELFF	TRBV6-1	TRBJ2-2	.	.
TGTGCCAGCAGCTTGAAATACCGGGTAGCGGGGCTCACAGATACGCAGTATTTT	CASSLKYRVAGLTDTQYF	TRBV5-4	TRBJ2-3	few	TRBD2
TGTGCCAGCTCCGAAGGGTACCGCCGAAATGAAAAACTGTTTTTT	CASSEGYRRNEKLFF	TRBV12-3/TRBV12-4	TRBJ1-4	.	.
TGTGCCAGCCGCCCGGAGGCGGGGGACGGTGATACGCAGTATTTT	CASRPEAGDGDTQYF	TRBV7-2	TRBJ2-3	many	TRBD2
TGTGCCAGCAGTTACGGGGACATCCTCCACTTT	CASSYGDILHF	TRBV6-2/TRBV6-3	TRBJ1-6	few	.
TGCAGTGCTAGAGCTGGACCGAGGCCGAACACCGGGGAGCTGTTTTTT	CSARAGPRPNTGELFF	TRBV20-1	TRBJ2-2	.	.
TGTGCCAGCAGCTCTGGGGGCAGGGCTGGAGGCTACACCTTC	CASSSGGRAGGYTF	TRBV7-3	TRBJ1-2	.	.
TGTGCCAGTAAGATTGGGACAGGGTATGGTGAGCAGTTCTTC	CASKIGTGYGEQFF	TRBV6-6	TRBJ2-1	.	TRBD1
TGTGCCAGCAGTCTCAGGGGTAACAATTACAATGAGCAGTTCTTC	CASSLRGNNYNEQFF	TRBV6-6	TRBJ2-1	.	.
TGTGCCAGCAGTTACTCGCGTTCAGGGGAAGCTTTCTTT	CASSYSRSGEAFF	TRBV6-5	TRBJ1-1	few	.
TGCAGTGCTAGGCCATACCTATCTGGCAATCAGCCCCAGCATTTT	CSARPYLSGNQPQHF	TRBV20-1	TRBJ1-5	.	.
TGTGCCAGCAGCGTGCGATCCAGTATCACTGAAGCTTTCTTT	CASSVRSSITEAFF	TRBV9	TRBJ1-1	.	.
TGTGCCAGCAGGTTGACAGTATTGAACACTGAAGCTTTCTTT	CASRLTVLNTEAFF	TRBV6-1	TRBJ1-1	.	.
TGTGCCAGCAGCGCCCGGACAGCGGGGAGTGAAGCTTTCTTT	CASSARTAGSEAFF	TRBV7-2	TRBJ1-1	many	.
TGTGCCAGCAGTTACTCCGGACAGGGAACAGATACGCAGTATTTT	CASSYSGQGTDTQYF	TRBV6-5	TRBJ2-3	many	TRBD1
TGTGCCAGCACAGCTTTAGACGGGGTCGTGATCCCAGGGTATCAGGATACAGATACGCAGTATTTT	CASTALDGVVIPGYQDTDTQYF	TRBV7-9	TRBJ2-3	.	.
TGTGCCAGCAGCTTAAGAGAACTAGTGGGGGGTAATGAGCAGTTCTTC	CASSLRELVGGNEQFF	TRBV7-3	TRBJ2-1	.	.
TGTGCCAGCAGTTTACAGGGGGCGGACGAGCAGTACTTC	CASSLQGADEQYF	TRBV27	TRBJ2-7	.	TRBD1
TGTGCCAGCAGTTTTGGGTCCGTCTACGAGCAGTACTTC	CASSFGSVYEQYF	TRBV27	TRBJ2-7	few	.
TGTGCCAGCAGTGATGACGGTGTCCAGGAGACCCAGTACTTC	CASSDDGVQETQYF	TRBV6-1	TRBJ2-5	.	.